Below, 8 T cell receptor beta chains from the same sample are listed, as sequenced in a study of T-cell memory formation after mild COVID-19. One entry per CDR3 protein, called by TCRdb with MiXCR from the 5' RACE reads. The sample yields around 7,000 distinct CDR3 sequences, roughly 63% seen once. Sequences were obtained from PBMCs or a T cell subset sorted from them (not recorded which). The receptors originated from an adult who had mild COVID-19 (a few samples of this study predate the infection). Cell type and time point are not known.

There are a few counts of this clonotype. J is TRBJ1-1 and V is TRBV4-1; D ambiguous. V was clipped by 2 bases and J by 5 bases, with 9 bases between them. Germline values: CDR1 MGHRA, CDR2 YSYEKL. The CDR3 is 13 amino acids. The CDR3 nucleotides are TGCGCCAGCAGCCAACGGGAAGTTACTGAAGCTTTCTTT. It translates to CASSQREVTEAFF.

The genes are TRBV6-2 or TRBV6-3 and TRBJ2-1; 9 bases are shared with TRBD2. This CDR3 comprises 12 residues. J lost 12 bases, V lost 6 bases, and 6 bases had no gene match. Germline assignment: CDR1 MNHEY and CDR2 SVGEGT. The CDR3 sequence: CASRTGLALQFF. DNA for the CDR3: TGTGCCAGCAGGACAGGACTAGCGCTGCAGTTCTTC.

In its sample, this clonotype is medium-sized. The chain couples TRBV6-5 to TRBJ1-6; D perhaps matches TRBD1 (5 bases). Per germline, CDR1 MNHEY and CDR2 SVGAGI. The CDR3 is 16 amino acids. The germline V and J ends were trimmed by 2 bases and 0 bases, with 8 bases remaining between them. The CDR3 region has the DNA TGTGCCAGCAGTTACGACAGAAGCTCCTATAATTCACCCCTCCACTTT. This translates into CASSYDRSSYNSPLHF.

The J gene is TRBJ1-6, the V gene TRBV28; tentative D call: TRBD1 (5 bases). The length of the CDR3 is 15 residues. Trimming took 6 bases from V and 9 from J, leaving 18 bases between them. Looked up from germline, CDR1 is MDHEN and CDR2 is SYDVKM. The CDR3 DNA is TGTGCCAGCAGCCCAGAGCCCGGGGGAGCTTCACCCCTCCACTTT. Translation gives CASSPEPGGASPLHF.

This clonotype showed up just once. This rearrangement joins TRBV20-1 to TRBJ1-5; 7 bases are shared with TRBD1. Germline lookup yields CDR1 DFQATT and CDR2 SNEGSKA (reference sequence). Losses at the gene ends were 4 bases for V and 1 base for J; bases not matched to a gene: 1. There are 13 residues in the CDR3. CDR3 bases: TGCAGTGCTACCAGGGGGAGCAATCAGCCCCAGCATTTT. It is translated as CSATRGSNQPQHF.

This chain links TRBV3-1 with TRBJ1-5, with TRBD1 as a possible D gene (5 bases). Germline V CDR1 and CDR2: LGHDT, YNNKEL (reference sequence). V dropped 1 base and J dropped 1 base, with 5 bases sitting between them. The CDR3 length is 14 residues. The CDR3 protein is CASSQGTSNQPQHF. The DNA for the CDR3 is TGTGCCAGCAGCCAAGGGACAAGCAATCAGCCCCAGCATTTT. Combining the CDR3 with reference TRBV3-1 and TRBJ1-5 gives the whole variable domain DTAVSQTPKYLVTQMGNDKSIKCEQNLGHDTMYWYKQDSKKFLKIMFSYNNKELIINETVPNRFSPKSPDKAHLNLHINSLELGDSAVYFCASSQGTSNQPQHFGDGTRLSIL.

The rearrangement joins TRBV6-5 to TRBJ2-1; 9 positions match TRBD2. The trim removed 6 bases at V and 7 bases at J, leaving 10 bases unmatched. The CDR3 covers 15 residues. Germline V gene lookup returns CDR1 MNHEY and CDR2 SVGAGI. Here the CDR3 reads CASRYRAGGSNEQFF. The CDR3 DNA is TGTGCCAGCAGATACAGGGCGGGGGGGTCGAATGAGCAGTTCTTC.

The chain has TRBV12-3 or TRBV12-4 and TRBJ1-3; 7 nucleotides align to TRBD1. The CDR3 is 18 residues long. V lost 6 bases, J lost 4 bases, and 18 bases stayed unmatched. This chain's CDR3 is CASSAPLTGDHHGNTIYF. The CDR3 nucleotides read TGTGCCAGCAGCGCCCCCCTTACAGGGGACCACCACGGAAACACCATATATTTT.